The source of this TCR beta chain is a study of identical twins. This clonotype came up a few times. TCRdb redid the calling of the 5' RACE reads with MiXCR, one entry per CDR3 protein. The sample consists of around 960,000 distinct CDR3 sequences, 12% of them appearing once. Germline V gene data show CDR1 as MDHEN and CDR2 as SYDVKM. V was shortened by 7 bases and J by 4 bases, with 13 bases between the two germline ends. The CDR3 has 13 residues. In addition, the sample was reused for a study of yellow fever vaccine responses in identical twins.

Sequencing used PBMCs. This clonotype originated in a woman under 30 in good health. The chain uses TRBV28 and TRBJ1-2, with D unclear. DNA of the CDR3: TGTGCCAGCACCCAACGAGCAATCTATGGCTACACCTTC. Protein product: CASTQRAIYGYTF.